Presented here are 13 T cell receptor beta chains from one specimen sequenced in a study of shared clonotypes between healthy human individuals. Clones were read by immunoSEQ multiplex PCR, and TCRdb kept only the in-frame ones, dropping some. The table shows 400,000 to 500,000 clones, with roughly 85% occurring only once. Sequencing used PBMCs. The receptor set was obtained from a middle-aged woman in good health. Some clones in this sample may be carry-over from other donors' samples.

The V gene is TRBV9, the J gene TRBJ2-2; TRBD2 is a possible D gene (6 bases). This CDR3 has 16 amino acids. Germline CDR1 is SGDLS and CDR2 is YYNGEE. Trimming left V 0 bases short and J 2 bases short, with 11 bases between. The CDR3 nucleotides are TGTGCCAGCAGCGTAGGAGCGGGCCAAAACACCGGGGAGCTGTTTTTT. This sequence encodes CASSVGAGQNTGELFF.

The gene calls are TRBV7-8 and TRBJ2-1; 9 bases align to TRBD2. Trimming cost V 8 bases and J 9 bases; bases outside gene matches: 11. Germline assignment: CDR1 SGHVS and CDR2 FQNEAQ. The length of the CDR3 is 14 residues. The DNA of the CDR3 is TGTGCCAGCCTAGCGGGGAGAGGGGGCCGTGAGCAGTTCTTC. Translation: CASLAGRGGREQFF.

The CDR3 loop reads CASSVAGRDYEQYF. The CDR3 DNA reads as TGTGCCAGCAGCGTAGCTGGCAGGGACTACGAGCAGTACTTC. The rearrangement joins TRBV9 to TRBJ2-7; possibly TRBD1 for D (5 bases). This CDR3 contains 14 residues. Trimming removed 0 bases at V and 3 bases at J, with 10 bases between. CDR1 SGDLS and CDR2 YYNGEE come from the germline V gene.

This clone was detected only once. The V call is TRBV23-1, the J call TRBJ1-2; no definite D call. TRBV23-1 is an ORF, with its function uncertain. The CDR3 runs 16 residues. V lost 3 bases and J 0 bases, leaving 14 bases between the germline ends. DNA of the CDR3: TGCGCCAGCAGTCATTTAGTACCCCGCGCTAACTATGGCTACACCTTC. The encoded protein is CASSHLVPRANYGYTF.

Here the CDR3 reads CASSLDPTDTQYF. In DNA, the CDR3 is TGTGCCAGCAGCTTAGACCCCACAGATACGCAGTATTTT. The chain carries TRBV7-3 and TRBJ2-3, with unresolved D. CDR1 is SGHTA, CDR2 FQGTGA, per germline. Deletions cut 2 bases from V and 2 bases from J, with 5 bases between. This CDR3 has 13 residues. The whole variable domain, remainder taken from reference TRBV7-3 and TRBJ2-3, is GAGVSQTPSNKVTEKGKYVELRCDPISGHTALYWYRQSLGQGPEFLIYFQGTGAADDSGLPNDRFFAVRPEGSVSTLKIQRTERGDSAVYLCASSLDPTDTQYFGPGTRLTVL.

This clone was seen once. V usage is TRBV28 and J usage is TRBJ1-1; D unresolved. Trimming shortened V by 5 bases and J by 1 base, and 8 bases separated the two germline ends. From germline, CDR1 is MDHEN and CDR2 SYDVKM. The CDR3 spans 13 residues. The DNA of the CDR3 is TGTGCCAGCAGTCTCCGGTGGAACACTGAAGCTTTCTTT. Protein sequence: CASSLRWNTEAFF.

This rearrangement joins TRBV29-1 to TRBJ2-3; TRBD2 is a possible D gene (6 bases). Per the germline V gene, CDR1 is SQVTM and CDR2 is ANQGSEA. The CDR3 is 14 residues long. Deletions cut 2 bases from V and 3 bases from J, with 12 bases between. The CDR3 region has the DNA TGCAGCGTTGAATTGACTAGTGGGACAGATACGCAGTATTTT. This encodes CSVELTSGTDTQYF.

The chain couples TRBV30 to TRBJ1-3; D remains unclear. V gave up 3 bases and J gave up 2 bases, with 11 bases separating them. This CDR3 is 14 amino acids long. Germline assignment: CDR1 GTSNPN and CDR2 SVGIG (reference sequence). The CDR3 DNA reads as TGTGCCTGGAGGCTGCCAGCAACTGGAAACACCATATATTTT. This codes for CAWRLPATGNTIYF.

The chain has TRBV7-2 and TRBJ2-1; 11 bases are shared with TRBD1. Germline CDR1 reads SGHTA; CDR2 reads FQGNSA. V shed 2 bases, J shed 9 bases, and the junction held 9 bases outside the gene matches. The CDR3 spans 16 residues. This chain's CDR3 is CASSLSRDRGFIEQFF. In DNA, the CDR3 is TGTGCCAGCAGCTTATCCCGGGACAGGGGGTTTATTGAGCAGTTCTTC.

The chain couples TRBV28 to TRBJ1-4; weak D call: TRBD1 (5 bases). Deletions cut 4 bases from V and 5 bases from J, with 14 bases between. Per germline, CDR1 MDHEN and CDR2 SYDVKM. This CDR3 spans 15 amino acids. The CDR3 reads CASSSGTEQNEKLFF. The CDR3 bases are TGTGCCAGCAGTTCAGGGACGGAACAGAATGAAAAACTGTTTTTT. The variable domain in full, with the rest retrieved from reference TRBV28 and TRBJ1-4, is DVKVTQSSRYLVKRTGEKVFLECVQDMDHENMFWYRQDPGLGLRLIYFSYDVKMKEKGDIPEGYSVSREKKERFSLILESASTNQTSMYLCASSSGTEQNEKLFFGSGTQLSVL.

The DNA of the CDR3 is TGCGCCAGCAGCGCGGACACCCAAGAGACCCAGTACTTC. It translates to CASSADTQETQYF. V gene TRBV5-1 combines with J gene TRBJ2-5; TRBD1 might be the D (5 bases). Germline V gene lookup returns CDR1 SGHRS and CDR2 YFSETQ. Trimming pared 4 bases from V and 1 base from J, leaving 8 bases between. This CDR3 contains 13 residues.

The J gene is TRBJ2-1, the V gene TRBV10-2, with TRBD2 matching 9 bases. The CDR3 is 15 residues long. Trimming cost V 3 bases and J 9 bases; bases outside gene matches: 9. CDR1 and CDR2 (germline): WSHSY, SAAADI. The CDR3 sequence: CASSEIAGVGGEQFF. The CDR3 coding sequence is TGCGCCAGCAGTGAAATAGCGGGAGTTGGTGGTGAGCAGTTCTTC.

The V gene is TRBV23-1, the J gene TRBJ2-2; D call uncertain. TRBV23-1 is an ORF, with its function uncertain. V was shortened by 7 bases and J by 3 bases, with 18 bases between the two germline ends. The CDR3 extends over 16 amino acids. In DNA form, the CDR3 reads TGCGCCAGCAATGGAATGGTCTTGGCTTACACCGGGGAGCTGTTTTTT. Protein: CASNGMVLAYTGELFF.